Described below is a single T cell receptor beta chain sequence and its context. Its antigen is unknown. This specimen comes from a study of shared clonotypes between healthy human individuals. For the study at large: Donors had three CD4 naive, three CD4 memory, two CD8 naive and one CD8 memory plate apiece. Study results and limitations: Rarefaction exposed incomplete sorted-subset sequencing despite large depth. Around 4.7% of naive CD4 clonotypes were shared across several donors.

In the source study's methods: Without quality scores, immunoSEQ junctional reads could not be filtered like full-length reads. Profiled with immunoSEQ multiplex PCR; TCRdb holds only in-frame clones, not every one. D and trimming were read from the DNA, whereas the V and J calls and clone size are those reported in that table. The repertoire holds about 2.3 million clones, just under 95% seen once, with around 0.35% in the top ten. The sequence derives from a man younger than 30 in good health. Some clones in this sample may be carry-over from other donors' samples. Source material: naive CD4+ T cells from PBMCs. Subset described: CD45RA+ positively selected.

The CDR3 nucleotides read TGCGCCAGCAGCTTACTGGGACAAACTAACTATGGCTACACCTTC. This encodes CASSLLGQTNYGYTF. The rearrangement joins TRBV5-1 to TRBJ1-2, with TRBD1 as a possible D gene (6 bases). Trimming took off 2 bases at V and 0 bases at J, with 11 bases between the two ends. CDR1 and CDR2 (germline): SGHRS, YFSETQ. CDR3 size: 15 residues.